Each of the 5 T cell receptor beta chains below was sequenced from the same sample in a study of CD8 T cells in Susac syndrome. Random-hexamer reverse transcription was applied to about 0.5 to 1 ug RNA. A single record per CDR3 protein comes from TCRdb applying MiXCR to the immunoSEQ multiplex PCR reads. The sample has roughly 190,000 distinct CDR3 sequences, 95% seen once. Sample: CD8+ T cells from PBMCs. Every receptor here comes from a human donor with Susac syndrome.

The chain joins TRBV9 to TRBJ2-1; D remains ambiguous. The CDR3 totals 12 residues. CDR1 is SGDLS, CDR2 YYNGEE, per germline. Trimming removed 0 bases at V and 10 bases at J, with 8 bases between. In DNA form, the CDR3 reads TGTGCCAGCAGCGTAGTGGGTGAGGAGCAGTTCTTC. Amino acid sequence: CASSVVGEEQFF.

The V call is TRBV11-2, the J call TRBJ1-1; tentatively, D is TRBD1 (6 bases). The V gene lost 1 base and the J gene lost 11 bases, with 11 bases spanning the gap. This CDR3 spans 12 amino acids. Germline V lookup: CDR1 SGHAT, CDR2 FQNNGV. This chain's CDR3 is CASSLGSGDAFF. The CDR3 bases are TGTGCCAGCAGCTTAGGCTCAGGGGATGCTTTCTTT.

For the CDR3, the DNA is TGTGCCAGCAGCTTCCCCCCGAGCGGGAGGGCCGATTTGGATACGCAGTATTTT. It specifies CASSFPPSGRADLDTQYF. V and J are TRBV7-9 and TRBJ2-3, with 10 bases lining up with TRBD2. This CDR3 region has 18 residues. The germline gives CDR1 SEHNR, CDR2 FQNEAQ (reference sequence). V shed 3 bases, J shed 6 bases, and the junction held 15 bases outside the gene matches.

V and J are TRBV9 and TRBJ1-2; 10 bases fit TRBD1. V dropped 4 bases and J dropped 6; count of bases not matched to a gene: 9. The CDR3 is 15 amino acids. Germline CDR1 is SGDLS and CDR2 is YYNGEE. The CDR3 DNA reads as TGTGCCAGCAGCACTAGCCGGGACAGGGGTGATGGCTACACCTTC. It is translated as CASSTSRDRGDGYTF.

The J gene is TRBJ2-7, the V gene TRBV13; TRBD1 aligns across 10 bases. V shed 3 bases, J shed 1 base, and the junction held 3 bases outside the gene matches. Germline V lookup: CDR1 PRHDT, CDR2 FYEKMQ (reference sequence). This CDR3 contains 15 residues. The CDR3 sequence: CASSFWTGGSYEQYF. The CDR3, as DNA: TGTGCCAGCAGCTTTTGGACAGGGGGATCCTACGAGCAGTACTTC.